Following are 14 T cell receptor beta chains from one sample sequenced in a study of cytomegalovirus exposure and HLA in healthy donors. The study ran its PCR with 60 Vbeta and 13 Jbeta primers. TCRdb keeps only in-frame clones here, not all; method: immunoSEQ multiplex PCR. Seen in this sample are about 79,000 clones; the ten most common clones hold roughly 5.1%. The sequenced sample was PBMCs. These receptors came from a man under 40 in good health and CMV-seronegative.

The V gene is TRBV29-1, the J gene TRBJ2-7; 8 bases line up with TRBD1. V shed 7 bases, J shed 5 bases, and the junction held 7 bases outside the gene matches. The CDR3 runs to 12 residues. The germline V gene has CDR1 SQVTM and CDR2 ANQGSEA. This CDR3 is CSATTGDHEQYF. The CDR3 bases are TGCAGCGCAACGACAGGGGACCACGAGCAGTACTTC.

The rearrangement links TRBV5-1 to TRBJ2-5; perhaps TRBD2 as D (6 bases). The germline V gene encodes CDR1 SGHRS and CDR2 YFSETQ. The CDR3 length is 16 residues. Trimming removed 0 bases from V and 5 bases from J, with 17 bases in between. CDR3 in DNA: TGCGCCAGCAGCTTGGCTATCGGGAGAGGTGGGGAGACCCAGTACTTC. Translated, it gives CASSLAIGRGGETQYF.

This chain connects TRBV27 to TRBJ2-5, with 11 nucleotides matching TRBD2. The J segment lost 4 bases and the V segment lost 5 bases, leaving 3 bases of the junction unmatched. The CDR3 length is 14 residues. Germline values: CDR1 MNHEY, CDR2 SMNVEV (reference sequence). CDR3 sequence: CASSISGRVETQYF. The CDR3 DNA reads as TGTGCCAGCAGTATTAGCGGGAGGGTAGAGACCCAGTACTTC.

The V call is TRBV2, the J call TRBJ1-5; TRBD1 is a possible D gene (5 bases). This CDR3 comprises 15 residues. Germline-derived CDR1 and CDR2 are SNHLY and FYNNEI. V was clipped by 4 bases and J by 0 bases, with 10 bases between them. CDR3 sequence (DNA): TGTGCCAGCAGTGCGACAGACAATAGCAATCAGCCCCAGCATTTT. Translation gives CASSATDNSNQPQHF.

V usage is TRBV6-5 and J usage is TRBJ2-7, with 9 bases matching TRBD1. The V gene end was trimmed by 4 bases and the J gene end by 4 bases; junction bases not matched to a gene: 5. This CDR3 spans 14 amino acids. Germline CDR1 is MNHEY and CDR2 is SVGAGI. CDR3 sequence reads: CASSWTGVRYEQYF. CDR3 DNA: TGTGCCAGCAGTTGGACAGGGGTACGTTACGAGCAGTACTTC.

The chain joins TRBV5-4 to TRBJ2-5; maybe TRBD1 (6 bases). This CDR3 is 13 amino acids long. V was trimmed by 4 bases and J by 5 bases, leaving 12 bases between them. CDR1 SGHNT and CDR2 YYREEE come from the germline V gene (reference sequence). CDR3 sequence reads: CASSPRGGETQYF. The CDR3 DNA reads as TGTGCCAGCAGCCCCAGGGGCGGGGAGACCCAGTACTTC.

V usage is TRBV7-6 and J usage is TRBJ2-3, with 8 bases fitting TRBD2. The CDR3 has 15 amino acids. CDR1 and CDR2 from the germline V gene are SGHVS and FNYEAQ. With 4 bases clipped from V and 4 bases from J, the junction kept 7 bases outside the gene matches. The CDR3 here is CASSSGTSAADTQYF. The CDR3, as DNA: TGTGCCAGCAGCTCCGGGACTAGTGCCGCAGATACGCAGTATTTT.

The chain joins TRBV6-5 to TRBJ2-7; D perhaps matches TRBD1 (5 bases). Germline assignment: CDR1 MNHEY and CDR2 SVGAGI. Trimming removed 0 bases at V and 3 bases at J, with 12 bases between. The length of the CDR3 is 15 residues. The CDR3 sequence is CASSYSKGFGYEQYF. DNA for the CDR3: TGTGCCAGCAGTTACTCGAAGGGGTTCGGCTACGAGCAGTACTTC.

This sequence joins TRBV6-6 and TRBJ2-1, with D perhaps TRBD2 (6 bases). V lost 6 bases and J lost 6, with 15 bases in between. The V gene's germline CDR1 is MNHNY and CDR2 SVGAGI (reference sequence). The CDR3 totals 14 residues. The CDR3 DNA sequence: TGTGCCAGCAGCTCCGCGGGACTCACCAATGAGCAGTTCTTC. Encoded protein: CASSSAGLTNEQFF.

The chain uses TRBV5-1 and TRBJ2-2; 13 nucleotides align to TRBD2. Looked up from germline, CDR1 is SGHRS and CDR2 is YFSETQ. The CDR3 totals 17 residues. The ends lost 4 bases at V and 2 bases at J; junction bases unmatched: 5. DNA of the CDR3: TGCGCCAGCAGCCCGGGACTAGCGGGGCCTAACACCGGGGAGCTGTTTTTT. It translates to CASSPGLAGPNTGELFF.

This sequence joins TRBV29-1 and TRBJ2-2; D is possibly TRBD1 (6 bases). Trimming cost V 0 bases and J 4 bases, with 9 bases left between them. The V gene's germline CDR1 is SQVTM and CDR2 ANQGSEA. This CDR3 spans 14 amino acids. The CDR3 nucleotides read TGCAGCGTTGAAGAGGGGGCGGGCACCGGGGAGCTGTTTTTT. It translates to CSVEEGAGTGELFF.

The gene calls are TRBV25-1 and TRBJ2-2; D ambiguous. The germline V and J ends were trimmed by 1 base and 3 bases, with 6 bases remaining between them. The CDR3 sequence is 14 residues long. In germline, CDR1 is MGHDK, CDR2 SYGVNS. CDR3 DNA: TGTGCCAGCAGTGAATCTATGTACACCGGGGAGCTGTTTTTT. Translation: CASSESMYTGELFF.

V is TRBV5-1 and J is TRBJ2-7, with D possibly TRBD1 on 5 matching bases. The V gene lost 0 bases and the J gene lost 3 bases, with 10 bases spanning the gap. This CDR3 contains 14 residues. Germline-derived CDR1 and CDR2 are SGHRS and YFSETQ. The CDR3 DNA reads TGCGCCAGCAGCTTGGGTGCAGGGCACTACGAGCAGTACTTC. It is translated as CASSLGAGHYEQYF.

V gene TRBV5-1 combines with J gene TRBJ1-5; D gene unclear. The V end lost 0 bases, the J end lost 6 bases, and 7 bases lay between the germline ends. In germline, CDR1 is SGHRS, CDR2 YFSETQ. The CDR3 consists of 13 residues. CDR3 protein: CASSLGGRQPQHF. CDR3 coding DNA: TGCGCCAGCAGCTTGGGAGGTCGTCAGCCCCAGCATTTT.